This T cell receptor beta chain was observed in a study of PD-1 blockade in classical Hodgkin lymphoma. Overall study results and limits: Newly diagnosed patients had diversity similar to the baseline diversity of complete responders.

As for time point: cycle 4 day 1 (C4D1), after 6 weeks of nivolumab. Autologous stem cell transplantation was followed by relapse in every patient, and brentuximab vedotin exposure varied. Reported best responses ranged across complete response, partial response or progressive disease. Method: immunoSEQ multiplex PCR; TCRdb's copy keeps in-frame clones and lacks some. The sample lists roughly 64,000 clones; under 95% were seen once. Germline V gene data show CDR1 as SEHNR and CDR2 as FQNEAQ (reference sequence). Trimming took 5 bases from V and 4 from J; bases not matched to a gene: 6. CDR3 length: 16 residues. To note about this clone: Its antigen remains unknown.

Sample: peripheral blood mononuclear cells (PBMCs), taken before the fourth cycle of nivolumab. The TCR comes from a human donor with classical Hodgkin lymphoma. The rearrangement joins TRBV7-9 to TRBJ2-1, with 12 bases identical to TRBD2. DNA for the CDR3: TGTGCCAGCAGCATTTCTAGCGGGGGGGCGTACAATGAGCAGTTCTTC. Protein: CASSISSGGAYNEQFF.